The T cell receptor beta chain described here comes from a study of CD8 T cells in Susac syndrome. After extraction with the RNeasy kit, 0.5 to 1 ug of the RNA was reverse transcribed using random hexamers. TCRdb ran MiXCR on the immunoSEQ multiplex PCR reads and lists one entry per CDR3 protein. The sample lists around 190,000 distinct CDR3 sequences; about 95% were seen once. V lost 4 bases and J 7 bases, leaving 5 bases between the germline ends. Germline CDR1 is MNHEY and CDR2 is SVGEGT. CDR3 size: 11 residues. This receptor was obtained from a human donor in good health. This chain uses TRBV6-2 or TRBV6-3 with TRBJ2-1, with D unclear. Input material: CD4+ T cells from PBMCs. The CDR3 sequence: CASSSWNEQFF. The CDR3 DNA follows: TGTGCCAGCAGTTCTTGGAATGAGCAGTTCTTC.